This T cell receptor beta chain came from a study of T cell responses to AZD1222 COVID-19 vaccine. Study observations and caveats: Receipt of two AZD1222 doses was followed by a rise in Spike-specific TCR breadth and depth. Repertoire sampling occurred only after the peak T cell response. The donor group comprised mostly white British people and more females; the analysis possibly underestimated clonal diversity. Variant regions that are unmutated are reportedly the target of nearly half of spike-specific TCRs.

Measured with immunoSEQ multiplex PCR; TCRdb has only the in-frame clones, and not every one. The sample consists of about 84,000 clones, roughly 88% of them appearing once. After removal of 5 bases from V and 1 base from J, the junction contained 11 bases not matched to a gene. CDR3 length equals 17 residues. Per the germline V gene, CDR1 is SGHRS and CDR2 is YFSETQ. Concerning this clone itself: Its antigen is not identified. This specimen includes other DNA sequences encoding the same CDR3.

This sample comprised peripheral blood, obtained 28 days after the second AZD1222 dose. The TCR was taken from an adult who received the AZD1222 COVID-19 vaccine. The chain links TRBV5-1 to TRBJ2-1; 8 nucleotides match TRBD1. CDR3 sequence (DNA): TGCGCCAGCAGGGAGGTGGCAGGGGGCAGATCCTACAATGAGCAGTTCTTC. Its translation is CASREVAGGRSYNEQFF.